Here is one TCR beta chain with its context. Clones were sequenced by immunoSEQ multiplex PCR, and TCRdb holds only the in-frame ones, with some missing. In the table there are 25,000 to 30,000 clones, around 93% of which are singletons. This entry comes from a study of untreated major depressive disorder. This TCR derives from a young woman with major depressive disorder. The sequenced sample consisted of CD4+ T cells from PBMCs.

CDR3 bases: TGTGCCAGCAGATCGACCGGGACAGGGGACTACGAGCAGTACTTC. This translates into CASRSTGTGDYEQYF. This sequence joins TRBV6-5 and TRBJ2-7; 10 bases are shared with TRBD1. This CDR3 is built from 15 residues. Germline CDR1 reads MNHEY; CDR2 reads SVGAGI. V trimming: 6 bases; J trimming: 3 bases; junction bases outside the gene matches: 8.